These T cell receptor beta chains were read from a single sample in a study of cytomegalovirus exposure and HLA in healthy donors. Generated by immunoSEQ multiplex PCR, the TCRdb table keeps only in-frame clones and is missing some. The sample holds 95,000 to 100,000 clones, about 80% seen once. The sequenced sample consisted of PBMCs. All receptors come from a man aged 35-49 years in good health and CMV-seronegative. CDR3s include the opening cysteine and the closing phenylalanine or tryptophan. D genes are given only for firm matches. Clone size is given for some rows only: seen once, a few or many times, or a class if the clone is expanded.

len,d_gene,v_gene,j_gene,abundance,CDR3aa,CDR3nt
15,-,TRBV7-2,TRBJ1-5,-,CASSRTPHSNQPQHF,TGTGCCAGCAGCCGGACACCCCATAGCAATCAGCCCCAGCATTTT
16,TRBD1,TRBV18,TRBJ1-3,-,CASSPDRGRPGNTIYF,TGTGCCAGCTCACCGGACAGGGGAAGACCTGGAAACACCATATATTTT
13,-,TRBV19,TRBJ2-5,-,CASSPGLQGTQYF,TGTGCCAGTAGTCCGGGACTTCAAGGGACCCAGTACTTC
15,TRBD2,TRBV11-3,TRBJ2-7,-,CASSLGLAGPYEQYF,TGTGCCAGCAGCCTCGGACTAGCGGGGCCCTACGAGCAGTACTTC
16,-,TRBV5-4,TRBJ2-5,-,CASSLGGNGPQETQYF,TGTGCCAGCAGCTTAGGAGGAAACGGTCCCCAAGAGACCCAGTACTTC
14,-,TRBV6-5,TRBJ2-5,few,CATQRRTLQETQYF,TGTGCCACCCAGAGGCGGACTTTACAAGAGACCCAGTACTTC
20,-,TRBV2,TRBJ1-1,-,CASSGWVTERLGWGDTEAFF,TGTGCCAGCAGTGGATGGGTAACAGAGAGACTTGGATGGGGGGACACTGAAGCTTTCTTT
15,-,TRBV18,TRBJ1-2,few,CASSPQPDSNYGYTF,TGTGCCAGCTCACCCCAACCGGACAGTAACTATGGCTACACCTTC
14,TRBD1,TRBV28,TRBJ1-2,-,CASSLSGGLNGYTF,TGTGCCAGCAGTTTGTCAGGGGGCTTGAATGGCTACACCTTC
12,-,TRBV6-5,TRBJ1-2,-,CASTGANYGYTF,TGTGCCAGCACGGGGGCTAACTATGGCTACACCTTC
18,TRBD1,TRBV19,TRBJ1-2,-,CASQLSGTGLLIKDGYTF,TGTGCCAGCCAACTTTCCGGGACAGGGCTCCTGATCAAGGATGGCTACACCTTC
15,TRBD1,TRBV6-5,TRBJ1-5,-,CASSSGQGPNQPQHF,TGTGCCAGCAGTTCGGGACAGGGGCCCAATCAGCCCCAGCATTTT
16,TRBD2,TRBV7-6,TRBJ2-1,-,CASSLAQGGGYNEQFF,TGTGCCAGCAGCTTAGCGCAGGGCGGGGGGTACAATGAGCAGTTCTTC
15,-,TRBV5-4,TRBJ1-1,-,CASSPRSGMNTEAFF,TGTGCCAGCAGCCCCCGCTCAGGGATGAACACTGAAGCTTTCTTT
16,-,TRBV5-1,TRBJ1-2,-,CASSSTGLVQSYGYTF,TGCGCCAGCAGCTCCACCGGACTCGTTCAATCCTATGGCTACACCTTC
17,-,TRBV4-2,TRBJ1-2,-,CASSQEVHSEGIYGYTF,TGTGCCAGCAGCCAAGAGGTCCATAGCGAGGGCATCTATGGCTACACCTTC
14,-,TRBV6-1,TRBJ1-1,-,CASTDQGGWTEAFF,TGTGCCAGCACCGACCAGGGTGGATGGACTGAAGCTTTCTTT
16,TRBD1,TRBV28,TRBJ2-5,-,CASSSSKTGGWETQYF,TGTGCCAGCAGTTCCTCCAAGACAGGGGGCTGGGAGACCCAGTACTTC
16,TRBD1,TRBV7-6,TRBJ2-5,-,CASSLAGQGASETQYF,TGTGCCAGCAGCTTAGCGGGACAGGGTGCTTCGGAGACCCAGTACTTC
12,TRBD1,TRBV30,TRBJ1-5,-,CAWRETGGPQHF,TGTGCCTGGAGGGAAACAGGGGGGCCCCAGCATTTT
14,-,TRBV6-5,TRBJ2-5,-,CASSQQTRRGTQYF,TGTGCCAGCAGTCAACAGACAAGAAGGGGGACCCAGTACTTC
16,-,TRBV7-3,TRBJ2-3,-,CASSPIGQPVGDTQYF,TGTGCCAGCAGCCCCATCGGACAACCCGTGGGAGATACGCAGTATTTT
12,TRBD1,TRBV2,TRBJ1-1,-,CATTGAYTEAFF,TGTGCCACGACAGGGGCCTACACTGAAGCTTTCTTT
14,TRBD1,TRBV6-5,TRBJ1-1,few,CASSSRQGGTEAFF,TGTGCCAGCAGTTCTCGACAGGGAGGCACTGAAGCTTTCTTT
15,-,TRBV27,TRBJ1-4,-,CASSLSGRNNEKLFF,TGTGCCAGCAGTTTATCGGGCAGAAATAATGAAAAACTGTTTTTT
18,-,TRBV7-9,TRBJ2-3,-,CASSPHPGAGEVPDTQYF,TGTGCCAGCAGCCCCCATCCAGGGGCGGGCGAGGTCCCAGATACGCAGTATTTT
20,TRBD1,TRBV5-1,TRBJ2-5,-,CASSLARRGLSFEFQETQYF,TGCGCCAGCAGCTTGGCCCGCAGGGGGTTAAGCTTCGAATTCCAAGAGACCCAGTACTTC
15,-,TRBV6-1,TRBJ2-2,-,CASRRGQKNTGELFF,TGTGCCAGCAGGCGGGGGCAGAAGAACACCGGGGAGCTGTTTTTT
14,-,TRBV15,TRBJ1-1,few,CATSSPDRYTEAFF,TGTGCCACCAGCAGTCCTGATCGGTACACTGAAGCTTTCTTT